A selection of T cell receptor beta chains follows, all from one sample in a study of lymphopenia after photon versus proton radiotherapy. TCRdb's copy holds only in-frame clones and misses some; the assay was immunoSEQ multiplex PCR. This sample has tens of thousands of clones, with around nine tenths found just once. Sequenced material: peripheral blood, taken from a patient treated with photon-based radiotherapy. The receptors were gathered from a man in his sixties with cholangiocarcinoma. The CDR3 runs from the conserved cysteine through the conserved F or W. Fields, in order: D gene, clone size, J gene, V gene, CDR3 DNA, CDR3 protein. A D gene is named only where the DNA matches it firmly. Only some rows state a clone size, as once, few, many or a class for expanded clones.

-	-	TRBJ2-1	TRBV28	TGTGCCAGCAGGATCTCTAGCGTATACAATGAGCAGTTCTTC	CASRISSVYNEQFF
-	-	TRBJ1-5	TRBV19	TGTGCCAGTAGTGTCATGAGGAGGGGGGGTGGCAATCAGCCCCAGCATTTT	CASSVMRRGGGNQPQHF
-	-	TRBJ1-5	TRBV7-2	TGTGCCAGCAGCCTGACCTCCCAACGGGGGATGCCCCAGCATTTT	CASSLTSQRGMPQHF
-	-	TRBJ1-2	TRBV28	TGTGCCAGCAGTTTTTCTCGCTATGGCTACACCTTC	CASSFSRYGYTF
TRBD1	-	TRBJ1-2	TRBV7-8	TGTGCCAGCAGCTCCCATACAGGGGGCTATGGCTACACCTTC	CASSSHTGGYGYTF
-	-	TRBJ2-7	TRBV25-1	TGTGCCAGCAGCCAGACGGACAGTTACGAGCAGTACTTC	CASSQTDSYEQYF
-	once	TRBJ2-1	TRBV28	TGTGCCAGCAGTTCTCCGGGATCCCTGGAAAATGAGCAGTTCTTC	CASSSPGSLENEQFF
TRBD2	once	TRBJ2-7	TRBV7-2	TGTGCCAGCAGCTTAACTAGCGGGAGGTTGTACGAGCAGTACTTC	CASSLTSGRLYEQYF
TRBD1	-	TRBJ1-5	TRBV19	TGTGCCAGCGAAACAGGGGGTGGCAATCAGCCCCAGCATTTT	CASETGGGNQPQHF
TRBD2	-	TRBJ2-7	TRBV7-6	TGTGCCAGCAGCCGTCGGGGGGGCGACTACGAGCAGTACTTC	CASSRRGGDYEQYF
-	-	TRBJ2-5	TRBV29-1	TGCAGCGTTGAAGTTGCGGTGGAGACCCAGTACTTC	CSVEVAVETQYF
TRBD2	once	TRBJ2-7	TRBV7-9	TGTGCCAGCAGCAATAGCGGGGACCCCCACGAGCAGTACTTC	CASSNSGDPHEQYF
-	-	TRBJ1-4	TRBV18	TGTGCCAGCTCACCGTATCAGGGGAATAATGAAAAACTGTTTTTT	CASSPYQGNNEKLFF
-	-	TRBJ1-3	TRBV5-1	TGCGCCAGCAGCTTGGCGGGGCAGTCTGGAAACACCATATATTTT	CASSLAGQSGNTIYF
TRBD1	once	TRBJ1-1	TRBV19	TGTGCCAGTAGTTCTCCCGGGACAGGGGAGACGGCTGAAGCTTTCTTT	CASSSPGTGETAEAFF
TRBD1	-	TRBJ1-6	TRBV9	TGTGCCAGCAGCGCTGGGACAGCAGATTCACCCCTCCACTTT	CASSAGTADSPLHF
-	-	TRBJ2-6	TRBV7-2	TGTGCCAGCAGCTTAGGGGGCGGGGCTAGCTCTGGGGCCAACGTCCTGACTTTC	CASSLGGGASSGANVLTF
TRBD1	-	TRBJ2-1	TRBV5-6	TGTGCCAGCAGCCCGGGGACCGGGACAGGGGGCATTGAGCAGTTCTTC	CASSPGTGTGGIEQFF
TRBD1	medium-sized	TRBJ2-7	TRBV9	TGTGCCAGCAGCGCGGGACAGAACTACGAGCAGTACTTC	CASSAGQNYEQYF
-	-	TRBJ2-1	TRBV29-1	TGCAGCGTGTACCCCCTGTCAGTCTATGAGCAGTTCTTC	CSVYPLSVYEQFF
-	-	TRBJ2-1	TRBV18	TGTGCCAGCTCACCGGAGGCAGTTAATGAGCAGTTCTTC	CASSPEAVNEQFF
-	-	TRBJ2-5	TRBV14	TGTGCCAGCAGCCATTGGGACCGGGAAGAGACCCAGTACTTC	CASSHWDREETQYF
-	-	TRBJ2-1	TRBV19	TGTGCCAGTAATGACAGGACTCGCTCCTACAATGAGCAGTTCTTC	CASNDRTRSYNEQFF
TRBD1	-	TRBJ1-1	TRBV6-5	TGTGCCAGCAGTTACGCATCAGGGGGCCCCACTGAAGCTTTCTTT	CASSYASGGPTEAFF
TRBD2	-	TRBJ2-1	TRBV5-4	TGTGCCAGCAGCTTGGACGGACTAGCGGTGTACAATGAGCAGTTCTTC	CASSLDGLAVYNEQFF
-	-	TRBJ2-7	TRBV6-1	TGTGCCAGCAGTGATGAGCGGCAAAGGTACGAGCAGTACTTC	CASSDERQRYEQYF
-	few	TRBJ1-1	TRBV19	TGTGCCAGTAGTATTGAGGACTGGAACACTGAAGCTTTCTTT	CASSIEDWNTEAFF
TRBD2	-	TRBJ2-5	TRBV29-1	TGCAGCGTCAGCGGGAGTCGAGAGACCCAGTACTTC	CSVSGSRETQYF
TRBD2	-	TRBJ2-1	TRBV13	TGTGCCAGCAGCGCGCGGGAGTTGGTGTTCTTC	CASSARELVFF
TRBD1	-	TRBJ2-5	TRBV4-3	TGCGCCAGCAGCGCGCACTTAGGGACAGGGGGCCCGGAGACCCAGTACTTC	CASSAHLGTGGPETQYF
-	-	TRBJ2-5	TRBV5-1	TGCGCCAGCAGCTTGGAATACTGGGAAAACCAAGAGACCCAGTACTTC	CASSLEYWENQETQYF
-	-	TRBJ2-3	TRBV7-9	TGTGCCAGCAGCTTAGTGCAGGGGGGAAGCACAGATACGCAGTATTTT	CASSLVQGGSTDTQYF
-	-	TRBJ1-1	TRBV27	TGTGCCAGCGGATTTTTGGGGGGGGAAAAAGCTTTCTTT	CASGFLGGEKAFF
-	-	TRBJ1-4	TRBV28	TGTGCCAGCAACGCAAATGAAAAACTGTTTTTT	CASNANEKLFF
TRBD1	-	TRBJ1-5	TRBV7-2	TGTGCCAGCAGCCCATATGGGACAGATAGCAATCAGCCCCAGCATTTT	CASSPYGTDSNQPQHF